This TCR beta chain was sequenced in a study of blood T cell repertoires in COVID-19. About the research overall: Nucleic acid was either cDNA or gDNA, and it came from T cells, B-cell-depleted T cells, or PBMCs.

The CDR3 is 17 residues long. With 0 bases removed from V and 3 bases from J, the gap between germline ends came to 15 bases. From germline, CDR1 is MGHRA and CDR2 YSYEKL. The participants were between about 18 and 90 years old and came from some 23 US areas. Participant-reported clinical history was the basis for cohort assignment. Original methodology: Amplified reference gene primers provided the basis for estimating nucleated cell counts. The assay was immunoSEQ multiplex PCR, and TCRdb's table has in-frame clones only and misses some. V, J and clone size are taken as reported in that table, and D and trimming were inferred from the DNA itself. In the table there are 300,000 to 400,000 clones, 85% to 95% of which are singletons.

This TCR was sampled from a woman younger than 45 who had been exposed to COVID-19. This chain connects TRBV4-1 to TRBJ1-5; unclear D gene. The sequencing sample was made of PBMCs or T cells enriched from blood (not recorded which). CDR3 amino acids: CASSQERAQDLNQPQHF. The CDR3 region has the DNA TGCGCCAGCAGCCAAGAGAGGGCCCAAGATCTCAATCAGCCCCAGCATTTT.